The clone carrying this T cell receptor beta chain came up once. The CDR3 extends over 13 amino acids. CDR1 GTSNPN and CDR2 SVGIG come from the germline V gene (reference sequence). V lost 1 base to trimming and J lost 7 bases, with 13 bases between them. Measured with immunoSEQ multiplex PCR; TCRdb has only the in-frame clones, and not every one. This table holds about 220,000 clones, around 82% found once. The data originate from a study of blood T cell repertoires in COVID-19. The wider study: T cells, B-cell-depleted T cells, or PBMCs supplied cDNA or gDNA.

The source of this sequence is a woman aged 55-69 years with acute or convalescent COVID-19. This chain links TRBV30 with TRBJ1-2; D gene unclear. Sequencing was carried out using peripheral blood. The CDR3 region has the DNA TGTGCCTGGAGTGCAGGAAGGATCTCTGGCTACACCTTC. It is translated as CAWSAGRISGYTF.